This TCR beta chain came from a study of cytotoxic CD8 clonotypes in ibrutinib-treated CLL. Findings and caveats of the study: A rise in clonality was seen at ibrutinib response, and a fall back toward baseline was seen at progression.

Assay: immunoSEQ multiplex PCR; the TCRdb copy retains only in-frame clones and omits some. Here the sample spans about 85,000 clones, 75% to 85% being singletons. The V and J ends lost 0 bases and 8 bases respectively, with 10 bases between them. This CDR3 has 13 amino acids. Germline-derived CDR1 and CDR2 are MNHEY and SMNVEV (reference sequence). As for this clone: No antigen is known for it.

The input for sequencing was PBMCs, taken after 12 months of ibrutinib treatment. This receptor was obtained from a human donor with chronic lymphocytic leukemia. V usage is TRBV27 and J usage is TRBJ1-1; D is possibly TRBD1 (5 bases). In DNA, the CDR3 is TGTGCCAGCAGTTTATCCAGGGCCACGGAAGCTTTCTTT. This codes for CASSLSRATEAFF.